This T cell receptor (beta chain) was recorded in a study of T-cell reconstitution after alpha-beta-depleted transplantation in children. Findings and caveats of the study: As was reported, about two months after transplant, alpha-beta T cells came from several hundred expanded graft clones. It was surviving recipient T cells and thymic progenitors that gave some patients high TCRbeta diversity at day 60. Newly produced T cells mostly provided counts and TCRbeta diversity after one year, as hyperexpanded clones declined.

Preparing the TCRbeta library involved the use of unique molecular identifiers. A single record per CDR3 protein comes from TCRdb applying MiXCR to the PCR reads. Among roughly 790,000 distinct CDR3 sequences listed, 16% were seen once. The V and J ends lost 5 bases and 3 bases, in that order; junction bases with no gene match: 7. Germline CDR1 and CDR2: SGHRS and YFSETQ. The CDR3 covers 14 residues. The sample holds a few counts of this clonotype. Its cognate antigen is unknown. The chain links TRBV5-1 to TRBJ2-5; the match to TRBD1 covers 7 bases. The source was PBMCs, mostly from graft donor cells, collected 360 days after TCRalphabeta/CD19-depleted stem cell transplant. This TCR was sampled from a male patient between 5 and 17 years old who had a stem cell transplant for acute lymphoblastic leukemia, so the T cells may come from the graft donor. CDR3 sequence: CASSLLQGEETQYF. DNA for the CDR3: TGCGCCAGCAGTTTGCTCCAGGGGGAAGAGACCCAGTACTTC.